This T cell receptor (beta chain) was identified during a study of shared clonotypes between healthy human individuals. Study-wide results and caveats: The study generally estimated greater richness for naive than memory subsets.

The method was immunoSEQ multiplex PCR; TCRdb's version includes in-frame clones alone and lacks a portion of them. The sample lists approximately 720,000 clones; around 72% were seen once. Concerning this clone itself: Its antigen is still unknown.

This CDR3 comprises 17 residues. Germline loops: CDR1 MDHEN, CDR2 SYDVKM. Trimming took 3 bases from V and 3 from J; bases not matched to a gene: 6. The origin of this receptor is a woman in her twenties or thirties in good health. The V gene is TRBV28, the J gene TRBJ1-3, with 12 bases aligning to TRBD1. Sequencing was carried out using memory CD4+ T cells sorted from blood. Subset noted: CD45RA-negative fraction. The CDR3 is CASSLAGTGGIGNTIYF. CDR3 sequence (DNA): TGTGCCAGCAGTTTGGCCGGGACAGGGGGCATTGGAAACACCATATATTTT.